These T cell receptor beta chains were read from a single sample in a study of T cell repertoires in cytomegalovirus infection. MiXCR, applied by TCRdb to the reads, yields one record per CDR3 protein. The sample carries 680,000 or so distinct CDR3 sequences, roughly 36% recorded once. Sequenced: PBMCs. These TCRs come from a human donor in good health (CMV status not recorded). Some clones in this sample may be carry-over from other donors' samples. Each CDR3 is given with its conserved first and last residue. D genes are given only for firm matches. Clone size is given for some rows only: seen once, a few or many times, or a class if the clone is expanded.

>TRBD1|many|TRBJ1-1|TRBV7-2
TGTGCCAGCAGCCTCACCAGGGCAGGGGGCTCCACTGAAGCTTTCTTT
CASSLTRAGGSTEAFF
>TRBD1|NA|TRBJ1-1|TRBV27
TGTGCCAGCCGAACAGGGGGAAGGGCTGAAGCTTTCTTT
CASRTGGRAEAFF
>NA|few|TRBJ1-1|TRBV5-1
TGCGCCAGCAAAACAGGGCATTGGAACACTGAAGCTTTCTTT
CASKTGHWNTEAFF
>TRBD1|NA|TRBJ2-3|TRBV7-9
TGTGCCAGCAGCTTAGCCCGGGACAGGCGAACAGATACGCAGTATTTT
CASSLARDRRTDTQYF
>NA|few|TRBJ1-2|TRBV27
TGTGCCAGCGGGCCTTTAGCTAACTATGGCTACACCTTC
CASGPLANYGYTF
>NA|many|TRBJ2-3|TRBV7-2
TGTGCCAGCAGCCGTCCCAGGGCTGTCACAGATACGCAGTATTTT
CASSRPRAVTDTQYF
>TRBD1|few|TRBJ2-3|TRBV28
TGTGCCAGCAGTGACCAACAGGGGCCAAAAGATACGCAGTATTTT
CASSDQQGPKDTQYF
>TRBD1|few|TRBJ1-1|TRBV28
TGTGCCAGCAGCTCCGGGACAGGGGGATCAGGGACTGAAGCTTTCTTT
CASSSGTGGSGTEAFF
>NA|NA|TRBJ1-5|TRBV24-1
TGTGCCATACAGGGTAGCAATCAGCCCCAGCATTTT
CAIQGSNQPQHF
>NA|NA|TRBJ1-1|TRBV19
TGTGCCAGTAGTATAACAGCCATGAACACTGAAGCTTTCTTT
CASSITAMNTEAFF
>NA|NA|TRBJ1-2|TRBV27
TGTGCCAGCAGTACTAGAGCGGGCCCCACGAACTATGGCTACACCTTC
CASSTRAGPTNYGYTF
>NA|NA|TRBJ1-5|TRBV11-2
TGTGCCAGCAGCCGCGTTGGGGGGATTAATCAGCCCCAGCATTTT
CASSRVGGINQPQHF
>TRBD2|NA|TRBJ2-1|TRBV7-2
TGTGCCAGCAGCTTAGCAGTATATGGACTAGCGGGTTACAATGAGCAGTTCTTC
CASSLAVYGLAGYNEQFF